This entry lists 13 T cell receptor beta chains sequenced from one sample in a study of shared clonotypes between healthy human individuals. TCRdb's table, derived via immunoSEQ multiplex PCR, lists solely in-frame clones and lacks some. The data show about 470,000 clones, about 85% seen once. The sequenced sample was PBMCs. The receptors originated from a woman aged 35 to 49 in good health. Some clones in this sample may be carry-over from other donors' samples.

The chain joins TRBV18 to TRBJ1-6; D may be TRBD1 (6 bases). This CDR3 contains 16 residues. Trimming took 0 bases from V and 8 from J, leaving 14 bases between them. The germline V gene encodes CDR1 KGHSH and CDR2 LQKENI. CDR3 protein: CASSPPVNRADSPLHF. CDR3 in DNA: TGTGCCAGCTCACCACCGGTCAACAGGGCAGATTCACCCCTCCACTTT.

The chain carries TRBV12-5 and TRBJ2-5; the match to TRBD2 covers 11 bases. The CDR3 runs to 17 residues. Germline-derived CDR1 and CDR2 are LGHNT and FRNRAP. Germline trimming cut 1 base from V and 5 bases from J; bases unmatched to any gene: 9. CDR3 loop: CASGLETSGMGAETQYF. The CDR3 bases are TGTGCTAGTGGTTTGGAGACTAGCGGGATGGGGGCGGAGACCCAGTACTTC.

V is TRBV5-1 and J is TRBJ1-2, with D perhaps matching TRBD1 (5 bases). The CDR3 totals 15 residues. V was pared by 0 bases and J by 3 bases, with 12 bases between. Germline-derived CDR1 and CDR2 are SGHRS and YFSETQ. This chain's CDR3 is CASSLEGRGDYGYTF. The DNA of the CDR3 is TGCGCCAGCAGCTTGGAGGGGCGGGGAGACTATGGCTACACCTTC.

The chain joins TRBV28 to TRBJ2-3; D is ambiguous. The ends were cut back, 3 bases at V and 3 bases at J, with 4 bases in the middle. There are 12 residues in the CDR3. Per the germline V gene, CDR1 is MDHEN and CDR2 is SYDVKM. The chain's CDR3 is CASSFMTDTQYF. The DNA of the CDR3 is TGTGCCAGCAGTTTTATGACAGATACGCAGTATTTT.

This chain links TRBV29-1 with TRBJ1-4, with D perhaps matching TRBD1 (6 bases). Germline CDR1 and CDR2: SQVTM and ANQGSEA. The V end was cut by 7 bases, the J end by 5 bases, with 17 bases between. There are 14 residues in the CDR3. CDR3 residues: CSASLGAQNEKLFF. The DNA for the CDR3 is TGCAGCGCCTCTTTGGGGGCTCAAAATGAAAAACTGTTTTTT.

The chain joins TRBV4-3 to TRBJ2-5; the match to TRBD2 covers 7 bases. The better agreement between TRBJ2-7 and the DNA end casts doubt on the J call. Looked up from germline, CDR1 is LGHNA and CDR2 is YSLEER. The CDR3 is 16 residues long. The CDR3 sequence is CASSPGDETSTYEQYF. The DNA of the CDR3 is TGCGCCAGCAGCCCCGGGGACGAGACTAGCACCTACGAGCAGTACTTC.

This clone was observed once. The chain employs TRBV11-2 and TRBJ2-7, with D perhaps TRBD1 (6 bases). The germline V and J ends were trimmed by 1 base and 0 bases, with 22 bases remaining between them. CDR3 length: 19 residues. CDR1 is SGHAT and CDR2 is FQNNGV in the germline V gene. DNA for the CDR3: TGTGCCAGCAGCTTAGTTACCCGTCCTACAGGGATTTTCTCCTACGAGCAGTACTTC. Protein sequence: CASSLVTRPTGIFSYEQYF.

The V gene is TRBV5-1, the J gene TRBJ2-5; TRBD2 might be the D (6 bases). CDR1 and CDR2 (germline): SGHRS, YFSETQ. The V end lost 4 bases, the J end lost 0 bases, and 10 bases lay between the germline ends. This CDR3 comprises 14 residues. CDR3 nucleotides: TGCGCCAGCAGCGGGGGACTGAACCAAGAGACCCAGTACTTC. Its translation is CASSGGLNQETQYF.

V and J are TRBV7-2 and TRBJ1-4, with D unresolved. V dropped 5 bases and J dropped 8 bases, with 12 bases sitting between them. Germline-derived CDR1 and CDR2 are SGHTA and FQGNSA. The CDR3 contains 13 residues. The CDR3 nucleotides read TGTGCCAGCAGCCCCTTATTTCGGGAAAAACTGTTTTTT. Its translation is CASSPLFREKLFF. Combining the CDR3 with reference TRBV7-2 and TRBJ1-4 gives the whole variable domain GAGVSQSPSNKVTEKGKDVELRCDPISGHTALYWYRQSLGQGLEFLIYFQGNSAPDKSGLPSDRFSAERTGGSVSTLTIQRTQQEDSAVYLCASSPLFREKLFFGSGTQLSVL.

The V gene is TRBV29-1, the J gene TRBJ2-2; 9 bases fit TRBD2. Per germline, CDR1 SQVTM and CDR2 ANQGSEA. With V trimmed by 7 bases and J by 6 bases, 3 bases remained unmatched. This CDR3 spans 12 amino acids. In nucleotides, the CDR3 is TGCAGCGGGCGGGAGGGTGCCGGGGAGCTGTTTTTT. Amino acid sequence: CSGREGAGELFF.

This clone has more than one count but fewer than ten. The CDR3 nucleotides are TGTGCCAGCAGCATCGCGAGGGAAGAGACCCAGTACTTC. It yields the protein CASSIAREETQYF. The chain uses TRBV7-2 and TRBJ2-5; the D gene is possibly TRBD2 (5 bases). The V gene lost 5 bases and the J gene lost 3 bases, with 10 bases spanning the gap. The CDR3 length is 13 residues. Germline CDR1 SGHTA, CDR2 FQGNSA.

This clone was found once. The genes are TRBV11-2 and TRBJ2-7, with D maybe TRBD1 (6 bases). The J call could be wrong; TRBJ2-1 is a better fit for the DNA end. The germline CDR1 and CDR2 sequences are SGHAT and FQNNGV. The CDR3 sequence is 17 residues long. CDR3 in amino acids: CASSFTWDTTRSYEQFF. The DNA for the CDR3 is TGTGCCAGCAGCTTCACATGGGACACCACCCGATCCTACGAGCAGTTCTTC.

The chain carries TRBV2 and TRBJ2-2, with TRBD2 as a possible D gene (5 bases). In germline, CDR1 is SNHLY, CDR2 FYNNEI. The V end lost 4 bases, the J end lost 4 bases, and 10 bases lay between the germline ends. This CDR3 has 14 residues. CDR3 sequence (DNA): TGTGCCAGCAGTGCCAGCGGTGGCACCGGGGAGCTGTTTTTT. Amino acid sequence: CASSASGGTGELFF.